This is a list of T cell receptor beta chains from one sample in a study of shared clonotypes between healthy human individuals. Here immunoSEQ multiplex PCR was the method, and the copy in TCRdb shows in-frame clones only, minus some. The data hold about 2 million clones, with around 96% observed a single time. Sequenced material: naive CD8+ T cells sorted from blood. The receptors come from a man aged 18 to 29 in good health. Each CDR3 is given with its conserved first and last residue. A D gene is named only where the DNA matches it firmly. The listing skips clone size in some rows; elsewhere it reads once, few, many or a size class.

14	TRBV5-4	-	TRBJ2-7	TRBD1	CASSSGQGKYEQYF	TGTGCCAGCAGCTCGGGACAGGGGAAGTACGAGCAGTACTTC
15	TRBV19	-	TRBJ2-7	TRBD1	CASSILPGQAYEQYF	TGTGCCAGTAGCATCCTTCCGGGACAGGCCTACGAGCAGTACTTC
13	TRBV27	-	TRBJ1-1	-	CASSSDQETEAFF	TGTGCCAGCAGTTCTGACCAGGAGACTGAAGCTTTCTTT
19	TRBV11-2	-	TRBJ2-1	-	CASSLVPEGVDGSYNEQFF	TGTGCCAGCAGCTTGGTCCCAGAGGGGGTTGATGGCTCCTACAATGAGCAGTTCTTC
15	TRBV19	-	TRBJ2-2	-	CASSWDISGAGELFF	TGTGCCAGTAGTTGGGATATCTCGGGGGCCGGGGAGCTGTTTTTT
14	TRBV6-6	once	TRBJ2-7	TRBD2	CASSLIEGGYEQYF	TGTGCCAGCAGCCTAATTGAGGGAGGGTATGAGCAGTACTTC
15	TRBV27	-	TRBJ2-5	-	CASSFSPRDPVTQYF	TGTGCCAGCAGTTTTTCCCCCAGGGACCCCGTGACCCAGTACTTC
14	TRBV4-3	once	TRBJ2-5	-	CASSSLLYQETQYF	TGCGCCAGCAGTTCCCTCCTCTACCAAGAGACCCAGTACTTC
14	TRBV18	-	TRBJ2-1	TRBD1	CASSPSDRGVEQFF	TGTGCCAGCTCACCATCTGACAGGGGAGTCGAGCAGTTCTTC
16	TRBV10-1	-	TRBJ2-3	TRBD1	CASSEFMDRGTDTQYF	TGCGCCAGCAGTGAGTTCATGGACAGGGGCACAGATACGCAGTATTTT
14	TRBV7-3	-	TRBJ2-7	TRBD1	CASTEGTGGYEQYF	TGTGCCAGCACCGAAGGGACAGGGGGTTACGAGCAGTACTTC
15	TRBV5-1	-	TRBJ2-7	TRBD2	CASSLGLAVVYEQYF	TGCGCCAGCAGCTTGGGGCTAGCGGTGGTCTACGAGCAGTACTTC
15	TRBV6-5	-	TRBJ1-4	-	CASSIGGGLNEKLFF	TGTGCCAGCAGTATAGGGGGGGGGCTCAATGAAAAACTGTTTTTT
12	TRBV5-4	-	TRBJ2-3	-	CASSWDTDTQYF	TGTGCCAGCAGCTGGGACACAGATACGCAGTATTTT
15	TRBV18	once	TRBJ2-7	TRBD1	CASSLGGQGNYEQYF	TGTGCCAGCTCTCTAGGGGGACAGGGAAACTACGAGCAGTACTTC
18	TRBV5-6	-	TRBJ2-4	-	CASSFVDSSSLAKNIQYF	TGTGCCAGCAGCTTCGTGGACAGCTCAAGCTTAGCCAAAAACATTCAGTACTTC
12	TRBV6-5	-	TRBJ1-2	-	CASLRADYGYTF	TGTGCCAGCCTTAGGGCGGACTATGGCTACACCTTC
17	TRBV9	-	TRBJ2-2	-	CASSVEGGTSYTGELFF	TGTGCCAGCAGCGTAGAGGGCGGGACATCGTACACCGGGGAGCTGTTTTTT
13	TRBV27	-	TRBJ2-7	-	CASIGRHSYEQYF	TGTGCCAGCATTGGGAGGCACTCCTACGAGCAGTACTTC
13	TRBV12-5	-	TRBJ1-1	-	CASGLSLNTEAFF	TGTGCTAGTGGTTTGTCGCTGAACACTGAAGCTTTCTTT
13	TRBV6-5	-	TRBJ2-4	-	CASSLREINIQYF	TGTGCCAGCAGTCTCCGGGAGATAAACATTCAGTACTTC
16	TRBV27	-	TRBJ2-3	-	CASSHTRDPNTDTQYF	TGTGCCAGCAGTCATACTAGAGATCCTAACACAGATACGCAGTATTTT
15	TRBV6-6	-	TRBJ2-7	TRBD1	CASSYPEGQGYEQYF	TGTGCCAGCAGTTACCCAGAGGGACAGGGCTACGAGCAGTACTTC
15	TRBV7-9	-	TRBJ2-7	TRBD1	CASSSPIGQVYEQYF	TGTGCCAGCAGCTCACCGATCGGACAGGTCTACGAGCAGTACTTC
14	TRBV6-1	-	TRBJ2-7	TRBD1	CASSEGTGRYEQYF	TGTGCCAGCAGTGAAGGGACAGGGAGGTACGAGCAGTACTTC
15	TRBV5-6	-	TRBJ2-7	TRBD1	CASSLEGTGVREQYF	TGTGCCAGCAGCTTGGAAGGGACAGGCGTACGAGAGCAGTACTTC
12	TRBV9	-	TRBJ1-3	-	CASSGGGNTIYF	TGTGCCAGCAGTGGAGGAGGAAACACCATATATTTT
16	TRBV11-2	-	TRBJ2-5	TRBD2	CASSLVFGREGETQYF	TGTGCCAGCAGCTTAGTATTCGGACGGGAGGGGGAGACCCAGTACTTC
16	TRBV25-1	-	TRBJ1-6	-	CASSELDGLYNSPLHF	TGTGCCAGCAGTGAATTGGACGGTTTATATAATTCACCCCTCCACTTT
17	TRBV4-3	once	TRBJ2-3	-	CASSQDIVGTNTDTQYF	TGCGCCAGCAGCCAAGATATCGTCGGGACGAACACAGATACGCAGTATTTT